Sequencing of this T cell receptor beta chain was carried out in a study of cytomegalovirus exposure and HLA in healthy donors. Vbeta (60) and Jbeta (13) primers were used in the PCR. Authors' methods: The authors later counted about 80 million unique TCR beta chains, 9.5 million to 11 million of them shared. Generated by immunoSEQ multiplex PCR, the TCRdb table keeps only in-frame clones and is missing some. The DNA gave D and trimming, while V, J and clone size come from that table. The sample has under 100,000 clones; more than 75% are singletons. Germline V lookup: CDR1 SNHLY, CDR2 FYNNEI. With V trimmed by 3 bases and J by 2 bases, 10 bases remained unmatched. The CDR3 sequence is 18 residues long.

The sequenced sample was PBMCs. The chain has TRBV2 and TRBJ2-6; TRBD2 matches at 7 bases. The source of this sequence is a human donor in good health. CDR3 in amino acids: CASSERSLAEPGANVLTF. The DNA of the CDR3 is TGTGCCAGCAGTGAGCGGTCGCTAGCGGAGCCTGGGGCCAACGTCCTGACTTTC. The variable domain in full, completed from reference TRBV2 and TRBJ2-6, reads EPEVTQTPSHQVTQMGQEVILRCVPISNHLYFYWYRQILGQKVEFLVSFYNNEISEKSEIFDDQFSVERPDGSNFTLKIRSTKLEDSAMYFCASSERSLAEPGANVLTFGAGSRLTVL.